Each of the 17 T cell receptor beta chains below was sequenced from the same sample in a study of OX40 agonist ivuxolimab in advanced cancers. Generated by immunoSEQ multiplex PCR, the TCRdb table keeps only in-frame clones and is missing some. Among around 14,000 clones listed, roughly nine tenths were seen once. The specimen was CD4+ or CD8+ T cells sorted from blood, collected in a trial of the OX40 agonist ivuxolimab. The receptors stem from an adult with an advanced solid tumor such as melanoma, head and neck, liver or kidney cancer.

Here the CDR3 reads CASSSTETEAFF. CDR3 sequence (DNA): TGTGCCAGTAGTAGCACAGAGACTGAAGCTTTCTTT. V gene TRBV19 combines with J gene TRBJ1-1; D is unclear. V was pared by 4 bases and J by 5 bases, with 8 bases between. Germline-derived CDR1 and CDR2 are LNHDA and SQIVND (reference sequence). This CDR3 spans 12 amino acids.

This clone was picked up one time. The chain's CDR3 is CASSLDAGGSASYEQYF. The CDR3 DNA sequence: TGTGCCAGCAGTTTAGACGCGGGAGGTTCCGCCTCCTACGAGCAGTACTTC. The chain uses TRBV28 and TRBJ2-7; TRBD2 agrees at 8 bases. The CDR3 sequence is 17 residues long. Per the germline V gene, CDR1 is MDHEN and CDR2 is SYDVKM. With V trimmed by 2 bases and J by 0 bases, 9 bases remained unmatched.

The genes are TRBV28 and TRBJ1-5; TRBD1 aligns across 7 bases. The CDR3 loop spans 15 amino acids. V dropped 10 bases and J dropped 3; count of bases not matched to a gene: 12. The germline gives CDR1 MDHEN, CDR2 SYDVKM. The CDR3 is CATLSRDSLNQPQHF. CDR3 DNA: TGTGCCACTCTCTCCCGGGACAGCCTCAATCAGCCCCAGCATTTT.

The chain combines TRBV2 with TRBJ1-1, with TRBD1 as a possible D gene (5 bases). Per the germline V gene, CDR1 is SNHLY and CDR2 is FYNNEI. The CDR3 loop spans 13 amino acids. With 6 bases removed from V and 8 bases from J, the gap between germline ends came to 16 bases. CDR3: CASSAMGGSEAFF. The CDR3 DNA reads TGTGCCAGCAGCGCCATGGGGGGGTCGGAAGCTTTCTTT.

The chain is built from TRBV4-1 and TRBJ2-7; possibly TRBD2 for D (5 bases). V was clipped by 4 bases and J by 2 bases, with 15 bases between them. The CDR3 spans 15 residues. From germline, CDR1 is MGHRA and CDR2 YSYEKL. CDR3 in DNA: TGCGCCAGCAGCCGCCTCCTAGCACAAACCTACGAGCAGTACTTC. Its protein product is CASSRLLAQTYEQYF.

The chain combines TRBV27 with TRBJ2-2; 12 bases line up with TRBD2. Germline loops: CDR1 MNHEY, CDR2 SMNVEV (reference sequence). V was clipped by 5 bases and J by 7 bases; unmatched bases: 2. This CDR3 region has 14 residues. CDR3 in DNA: TGTGCCAGCAGTCCGGGACTAGCGGGCGGGGAGCTGTTTTTT. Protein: CASSPGLAGGELFF.

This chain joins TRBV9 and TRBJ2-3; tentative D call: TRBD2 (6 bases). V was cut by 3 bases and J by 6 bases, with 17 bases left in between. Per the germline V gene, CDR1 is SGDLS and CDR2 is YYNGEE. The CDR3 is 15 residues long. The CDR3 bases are TGTGCCAGCAGCGCCATGGGGGGAGGCCCTGATACGCAGTATTTT. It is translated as CASSAMGGGPDTQYF.

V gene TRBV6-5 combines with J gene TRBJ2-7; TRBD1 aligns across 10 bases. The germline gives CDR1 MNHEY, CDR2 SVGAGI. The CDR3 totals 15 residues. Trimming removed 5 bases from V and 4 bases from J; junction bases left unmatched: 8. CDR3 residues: CASSTWTGGEYEQYF. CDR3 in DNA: TGTGCCAGCAGTACGTGGACAGGGGGAGAATACGAGCAGTACTTC.

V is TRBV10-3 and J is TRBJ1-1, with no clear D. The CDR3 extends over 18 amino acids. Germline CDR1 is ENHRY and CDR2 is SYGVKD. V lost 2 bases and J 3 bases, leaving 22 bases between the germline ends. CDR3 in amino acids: CAISEPPWENSLYTEAFF. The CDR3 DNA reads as TGTGCCATCAGTGAGCCTCCCTGGGAGAACAGTTTGTACACTGAAGCTTTCTTT.

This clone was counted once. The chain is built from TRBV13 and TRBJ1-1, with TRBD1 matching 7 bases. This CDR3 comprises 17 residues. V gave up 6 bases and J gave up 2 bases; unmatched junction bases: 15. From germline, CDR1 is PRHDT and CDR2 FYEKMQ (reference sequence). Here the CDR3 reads CASSLGPLRGLNTEAFF. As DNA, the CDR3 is TGTGCCAGCAGTCTTGGGCCACTCAGGGGGTTAAACACTGAAGCTTTCTTT.

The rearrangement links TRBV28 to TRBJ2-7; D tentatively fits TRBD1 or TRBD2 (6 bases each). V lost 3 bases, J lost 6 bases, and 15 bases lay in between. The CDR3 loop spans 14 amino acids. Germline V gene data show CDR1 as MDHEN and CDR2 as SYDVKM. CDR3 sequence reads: CASSLRGVQLEQYF. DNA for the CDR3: TGTGCCAGCAGTTTGAGGGGGGTCCAGCTCGAGCAGTACTTC.

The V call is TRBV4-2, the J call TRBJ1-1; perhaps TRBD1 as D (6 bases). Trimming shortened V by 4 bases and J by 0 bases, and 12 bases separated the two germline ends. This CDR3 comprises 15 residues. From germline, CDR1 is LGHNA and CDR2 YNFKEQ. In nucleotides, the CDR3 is TGTGCCAGCAGCCCCTCGACAGGCATGAACACTGAAGCTTTCTTT. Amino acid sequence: CASSPSTGMNTEAFF.

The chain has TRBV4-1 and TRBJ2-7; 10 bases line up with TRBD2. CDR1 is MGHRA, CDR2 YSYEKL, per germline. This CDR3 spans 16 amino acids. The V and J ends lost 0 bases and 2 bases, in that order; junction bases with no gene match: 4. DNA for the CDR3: TGCGCCAGCAGCCAAGACGGACTAGCGGACGCCTACGAGCAGTACTTC. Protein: CASSQDGLADAYEQYF.

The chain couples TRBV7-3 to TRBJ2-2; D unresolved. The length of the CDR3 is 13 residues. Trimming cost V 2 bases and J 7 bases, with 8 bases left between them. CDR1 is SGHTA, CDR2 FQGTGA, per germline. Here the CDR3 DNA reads TGTGCCAGCAGCTTACTCTCTGTCGGGGAGCTGTTTTTT. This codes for CASSLLSVGELFF.

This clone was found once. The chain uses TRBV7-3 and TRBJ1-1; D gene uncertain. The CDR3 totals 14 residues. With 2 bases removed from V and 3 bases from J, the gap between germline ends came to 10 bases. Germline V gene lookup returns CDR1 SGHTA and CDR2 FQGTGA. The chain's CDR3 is CASSLAGRDTEAFF. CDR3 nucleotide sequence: TGTGCCAGCAGCTTAGCGGGGAGGGACACTGAAGCTTTCTTT.

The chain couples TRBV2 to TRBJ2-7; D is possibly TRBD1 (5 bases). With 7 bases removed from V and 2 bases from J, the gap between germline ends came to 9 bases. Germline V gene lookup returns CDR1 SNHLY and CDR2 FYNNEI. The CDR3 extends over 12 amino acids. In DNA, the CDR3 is TGTGCCAGCAACACAGGAGCCTACGAGCAGTACTTC. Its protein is CASNTGAYEQYF.

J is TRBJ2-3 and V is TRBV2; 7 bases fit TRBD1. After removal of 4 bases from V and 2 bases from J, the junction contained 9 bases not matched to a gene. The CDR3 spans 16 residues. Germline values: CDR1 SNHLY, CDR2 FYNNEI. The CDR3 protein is CASSVVSGGSTDTQYF. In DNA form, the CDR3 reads TGTGCCAGCAGTGTGGTTTCAGGGGGATCCACAGATACGCAGTATTTT.